This TCR beta chain is drawn from a study of shared clonotypes between healthy human individuals. Profiling relied on immunoSEQ multiplex PCR, and the TCRdb table lists in-frame clones only, not all of them. This repertoire shows 1,500,000 or so clones, roughly 96% found once; its top ten account for about 1%. V lost 0 bases and J 3 bases, leaving 14 bases between the germline ends. Germline V gene data show CDR1 as LNHNV and CDR2 as YYDKDF (reference sequence). This CDR3 is 17 amino acids long. The chain couples TRBV15 to TRBJ2-2; D might be TRBD1 (6 bases). The sequence derives from a man aged 25-45 years in good health. Sequences were obtained from naive CD4+ T cells sorted from blood. Subset denoted: CD45RA+ positively selected. DNA for the CDR3: TGTGCCACCAGCAGAGATTTACAGGGTACGTACACCGGGGAGCTGTTTTTT. Its translation: CATSRDLQGTYTGELFF. Looking up the rest from reference TRBV15 and TRBJ2-2 gives the full variable domain: DAMVIQNPRYQVTQFGKPVTLSCSQTLNHNVMYWYQQKSSQAPKLLFHYYDKDFNNEADTPDNFQSRRPNTSFCFLDIRSPGLGDTAMYLCATSRDLQGTYTGELFFGEGSRLTVL.